This T cell receptor (beta chain) was recorded in a study of T-cell memory formation after mild COVID-19. General study points: Mainly in CM and EM were contracting CD4+ clones; CD8+ were in EMRA.

TCRdb passed the 5' RACE reads through MiXCR, listing each CDR3 protein once. The sample includes roughly 350,000 distinct CDR3 sequences, approximately 21% of them seen just once. About this clonotype: Its target is not known.

The ends were cut back, 3 bases at V and 2 bases at J, with 7 bases in the middle. The CDR3 contains 14 residues. CDR1 KGHSH and CDR2 LQKENI come from the germline V gene. Sequenced: PBMCs or a T cell subset sorted from them (not recorded which). V gene TRBV18 combines with J gene TRBJ1-4, with no clear D. The source is an adult woman who had mild COVID-19 (a few samples of this study predate the infection). Cell type and time point are not known. In DNA form, the CDR3 reads TGTGCCAGCTCACCTTCCGTGACTAATGAAAAACTGTTTTTT. Translating gives CASSPSVTNEKLFF.